This T cell receptor (beta chain) was sequenced for a study of response to subunit inactivated influenza vaccine. Overall study results and limits: Each seasonal flu vaccination may recruit only limited new T cells, authors suggested.

TCRdb processed the RT-PCR reads anew with MiXCR; each CDR3 protein has one entry. The profile covers approximately 500,000 distinct CDR3 sequences, with 10% to 15% appearing a single time and around 12% taken by the ten largest. Only a few counts were recorded for this clonotype. What it recognizes is unknown. V was clipped by 0 bases and J by 2 bases, with 9 bases between them. Germline V gene data show CDR1 as DFQATT and CDR2 as SNEGSKA (reference sequence). This CDR3 is 14 amino acids long. The chain carries TRBV20-1 and TRBJ2-3; D gene uncertain. The sequence derives from a man between 45 and 60 years old who received an inactivated influenza vaccine. Sample: PBMCs from blood, taken roughly 46 days after vaccination. CDR3 in amino acids: CSARDRSLTDTQYF. In DNA, the CDR3 is TGCAGTGCTAGAGATCGTTCCCTCACAGATACGCAGTATTTT.